The TCR beta chain described here comes from a study of blood T cells in healthy people across ages. This clonotype was seen at least ten times. Alongside a J-beta primer mix, a sample-barcoded 5' primer served in a second PCR lasting about 6 to 11 cycles. CDR3-containing paired-end reads numbered at least 2.5 million in each sample. MiXCR, run by TCRdb on the 5' RACE reads, gives a single entry per CDR3 protein. The profile covers about 600,000 distinct CDR3 sequences, with roughly 48% appearing a single time and approximately 23% taken by the ten largest. The CDR3 has 14 amino acids. The germline gives CDR1 ENHRY, CDR2 SYGVKD. Trimming pared 6 bases from V and 10 bases from J, leaving 19 bases between.

Source material: blood. V is TRBV10-3 and J is TRBJ2-1; either TRBD1 or TRBD2 may supply D (5 bases each). This clonotype was obtained from an elderly man in good health. The CDR3, as DNA: TGTGCCATCAGAGACCCGATTTATGGGACGGAGCAGTTCTTC. It yields the protein CAIRDPIYGTEQFF.